The next 21 T cell receptor beta chains were all read from a single sample in a study of T cells in localized non-small cell lung cancer (dated by TCRdb to 2019 to 2021). The library was made by the immunoSEQ multiplex PCR assay. This is the immuneACCESS table as TCRdb keeps it, with only in-frame sequences that have V and J called. A part of the clones is gone; compared with another copy, unresolved V genes explain less than half, and the rest is unexplained. This sample holds tens of thousands of clones; under 85% were observed only once. The ten largest make up 15% to 20% of the sample. The source was peripheral blood, collected before any cancer treatment. Source of these receptors: a female donor older than 55 with stage II squamous cell lung carcinoma.

The CDR3 coding sequence is TGTGCCTGGAGGGGAGACAGACAGAACACTGAAGCTTTCTTT. The encoded protein is CAWRGDRQNTEAFF. The chain couples TRBV30 to TRBJ1-1, with D possibly matching TRBD1 (5 bases). Trimming left V 3 bases short and J 1 base short, with 12 bases between. This CDR3 is built from 14 residues. Germline CDR1 GTSNPN, CDR2 SVGIG (reference sequence). The full variable domain, in which reference TRBV30 and TRBJ1-1 provide the parts outside the CDR3, is SQTIHQWPATLVQPVGSPLSLECTVEGTSNPNLYWYRQAAGRGLQLLFYSVGIGQISSEVPQNLSASRPQDRQFILSSKKLLLSDSGFYLCAWRGDRQNTEAFFGQGTRLTVV.

The chain joins TRBV6-5 to TRBJ1-2; D is ambiguous. V was pared by 4 bases and J by 5 bases, with 11 bases between. The CDR3 extends over 13 amino acids. CDR1 and CDR2 from the germline V gene are MNHEY and SVGAGI. The CDR3 bases are TGTGCCAGCAGTTCCGGGGTCCTGTATGGCTACACCTTC. This encodes CASSSGVLYGYTF.

This rearrangement joins TRBV6-1 to TRBJ2-2, with 7 positions matching TRBD1. J lost 6 bases, V lost 7 bases, and 11 bases had no gene match. The germline CDR1 and CDR2 sequences are MNHNS and SASEGT. The CDR3 is made up of 15 amino acids. CDR3 residues: CASTNDRAVSGELFF. As DNA, the CDR3 is TGTGCCAGCACCAACGACAGGGCAGTATCCGGGGAGCTGTTTTTT.

The rearrangement joins TRBV7-6 to TRBJ1-1, with D tentatively TRBD1 (5 bases). The CDR3 is 13 residues long. Trimming shortened V by 1 base and J by 9 bases, and 12 bases separated the two germline ends. Germline V gene sequence: CDR1 SGHVS, CDR2 FNYEAQ. The CDR3, as DNA: TGTGCCAGCAGCTTAGGGGGCCTGTGGAAAGCTTTCTTT. This encodes CASSLGGLWKAFF.

This clone was seen once. The chain couples TRBV19 to TRBJ2-7, with D maybe TRBD2 (6 bases). The CDR3 consists of 16 residues. Per the germline V gene, CDR1 is LNHDA and CDR2 is SQIVND (reference sequence). The germline V and J ends were trimmed by 4 bases and 2 bases, with 18 bases remaining between them. In DNA, the CDR3 is TGTGCCAGTAGTAATTCTGGGCGGGGTACGACCTACGAGCAGTACTTC. It codes for CASSNSGRGTTYEQYF.

The chain couples TRBV2 to TRBJ1-1; D uncertain. The CDR3 runs to 12 residues. The V end was cut by 3 bases, the J end by 10 bases, with 12 bases between. The germline CDR1 and CDR2 sequences are SNHLY and FYNNEI. CDR3 bases: TGTGCCAGCAGTGACAGGTGGGGTGTAGCTTTCTTT. The encoded protein is CASSDRWGVAFF.

CDR3 amino acids: CASSVGAGKGNEKLFF. The DNA for the CDR3 is TGTGCCAGCAGCGTAGGGGCAGGGAAGGGGAATGAAAAACTGTTTTTT. The chain employs TRBV9 and TRBJ1-4, with a tentative D call TRBD1 (5 bases). V lost 0 bases and J lost 5, with 14 bases in between. Germline CDR1 and CDR2: SGDLS and YYNGEE. This CDR3 has 16 residues.

The chain carries TRBV30 and TRBJ1-6, with D perhaps matching TRBD1 (5 bases). The CDR3 is 13 residues long. The V end lost 5 bases, the J end lost 7 bases, and 12 bases lay between the germline ends. The V gene's germline CDR1 is GTSNPN and CDR2 SVGIG (reference sequence). In nucleotides, the CDR3 is TGTGCCTGGCGCCCGGGGGGGAATTCACCCCTCCACTTT. Translation: CAWRPGGNSPLHF.

The rearrangement joins TRBV5-1 to TRBJ1-1, with D unclear. Germline lookup yields CDR1 SGHRS and CDR2 YFSETQ. The CDR3 extends over 13 amino acids. V shed 2 bases and J shed 0 bases, with 5 bases lying between them. This CDR3 is CASSFSMNTEAFF. The CDR3 DNA reads TGCGCCAGCAGCTTTAGCATGAACACTGAAGCTTTCTTT.

The genes are TRBV5-8 and TRBJ2-5; TRBD1 aligns across 8 bases. Germline values: CDR1 SGHTS, CDR2 YDEGEE. The CDR3 sequence is 17 residues long. Losses at the gene ends were 3 bases for V and 4 bases for J; bases not matched to a gene: 14. DNA for the CDR3: TGTGCCAGCAGCTCGGGCAGGGGGCGAGAGGTAGGAGAGACCCAGTACTTC. Amino acid sequence: CASSSGRGREVGETQYF.

The chain combines TRBV28 with TRBJ2-5; no clear D. V was trimmed by 2 bases and J by 4 bases, leaving 2 bases between them. The CDR3 totals 11 residues. The V gene's germline CDR1 is MDHEN and CDR2 SYDVKM. DNA for the CDR3: TGTGCCAGCAGTTTAAGAGAGACCCAGTACTTC. The encoded protein is CASSLRETQYF.

The rearrangement links TRBV27 to TRBJ1-6, with unresolved D. V shed 11 bases and J shed 7 bases, with 15 bases lying between them. CDR3 size: 13 residues. CDR1 and CDR2 (germline): MNHEY, SMNVEV (reference sequence). The CDR3 sequence is CASGRGENSPLHF. The CDR3 region has the DNA TGTGCCTCGGGGAGAGGAGAGAATTCACCCCTCCACTTT.

V gene TRBV6-6 combines with J gene TRBJ1-4; weak D call: TRBD1 (5 bases). With 8 bases removed from V and 1 base from J, the gap between germline ends came to 8 bases. The CDR3 has 13 residues. CDR1 is MNHNY and CDR2 is SVGAGI in the germline V gene (reference sequence). The CDR3 sequence is CASGHKTNEKLFF. The CDR3 region has the DNA TGTGCCAGCGGACATAAAACTAATGAAAAACTGTTTTTT.

The V and J genes are TRBV19 and TRBJ1-3, with D maybe TRBD1 (5 bases). CDR3 length equals 16 residues. V gave up 5 bases and J gave up 0 bases, with 14 bases separating them. Germline assignment: CDR1 LNHDA and CDR2 SQIVND (reference sequence). Written as DNA, the CDR3 is TGTGCCAGTAGTGAAAGGGGAGTAAGCTCTGGAAACACCATATATTTT. Amino acid sequence: CASSERGVSSGNTIYF.

This clone was counted a few times. V usage is TRBV6-5 and J usage is TRBJ1-5; TRBD1 is a possible D gene (6 bases). V lost 8 bases and J lost 3, with 17 bases in between. CDR3 length equals 15 residues. Germline values: CDR1 MNHEY, CDR2 SVGAGI. In DNA form, the CDR3 reads TGTGCCAGCTCAGACGGGGGGGCCAACAATCAGCCCCAGCATTTT. It specifies CASSDGGANNQPQHF.

The chain uses TRBV27 and TRBJ2-7, with TRBD2 as a possible D gene (5 bases). The CDR3 is 14 amino acids. Trimming stripped 4 bases from V and 2 bases from J, with 12 bases between. Germline CDR1 and CDR2: MNHEY and SMNVEV (reference sequence). The CDR3 loop reads CASSYRRMTYEQYF. The CDR3 DNA sequence: TGTGCCAGCAGTTATAGGAGGATGACCTACGAGCAGTACTTC.

This sequence joins TRBV7-2 and TRBJ2-5; D is unclear. CDR3 length: 12 amino acids. V was trimmed by 5 bases and J by 0 bases, leaving 4 bases between them. Germline CDR1 reads SGHTA; CDR2 reads FQGNSA. CDR3 nucleotide sequence: TGTGCCAGCAGCCGGAACCAAGAGACCCAGTACTTC. This encodes CASSRNQETQYF.

The J gene is TRBJ1-1, the V gene TRBV10-2; tentatively, D is TRBD1 (5 bases). The germline V and J ends were trimmed by 6 bases and 2 bases, with 13 bases remaining between them. Germline CDR1 is WSHSY and CDR2 is SAAADI. The CDR3 has 14 residues. The CDR3: CASRDDRANTEAFF. The CDR3 DNA reads as TGCGCCAGCAGGGACGACAGAGCCAACACTGAAGCTTTCTTT.

The DNA for the CDR3 is TGTGCCAGCAGCTTGGGACTAGCGGGGGGCGACACCGGGGAGCTGTTTTTT. The encoded protein is CASSLGLAGGDTGELFF. The chain uses TRBV9 and TRBJ2-2; 15 bases fit TRBD2. J lost 3 bases, V lost 4 bases, and 4 bases had no gene match. The CDR3 runs to 17 residues. CDR1 and CDR2 (germline): SGDLS, YYNGEE.

This chain joins TRBV25-1 and TRBJ1-2, with TRBD1 matching over 9 bases. The junction had 10 bases not matched to a gene; V was cut back by 3 bases and J by 5 bases. Germline-derived CDR1 and CDR2 are MGHDK and SYGVNS. The CDR3 runs to 16 residues. The CDR3 DNA reads as TGTGCCAGCAGTGATAAGGAGGGACAGGGCATGTATGGCTACACCTTC. Its translation: CASSDKEGQGMYGYTF.

V and J are TRBV7-8 and TRBJ1-2; D call uncertain. Deletions cut 5 bases from V and 8 bases from J, with 21 bases between. Germline CDR1 and CDR2: SGHVS and FQNEAQ. The CDR3 spans 15 residues. The CDR3 spells CASSPSSKSVSGYTF. CDR3 sequence (DNA): TGTGCCAGCAGCCCTAGCTCGAAATCGGTATCCGGCTACACCTTC. Looking up the rest from reference TRBV7-8 and TRBJ1-2 gives the full variable domain: GAGVSQSPRYKVAKRGQDVALRCDPISGHVSLFWYQQALGQGPEFLTYFQNEAQLDKSGLPSDRFFAERPEGSVSTLKIQRTQQEDSAVYLCASSPSSKSVSGYTFGSGTRLTVV.